Listed below are T cell receptor beta chains from one sample, sequenced in a study of identical twins. MiXCR, applied by TCRdb to the 5' RACE reads, yields one record per CDR3 protein. This table holds 1,800,000 or so distinct CDR3 sequences, around a third found once. The sequencing input was cord blood. The receptors come from a newborn girl in good health. Both conserved end residues are part of each CDR3. Fields, in order: V gene, D gene, clone size, J gene, CDR3 length, CDR3 protein, CDR3 DNA. The D gene is left open where the match is weak. Clone size, where shown, is once, few, many, or a class for clones that have expanded.

>TRBV6-6|-|-|TRBJ2-5|16
CASSRPTSSPQETQYF
TGTGCCAGCAGTCGACCTACCAGCAGCCCACAAGAGACCCAGTACTTC
>TRBV7-6|TRBD1|-|TRBJ1-1|16
CASSLFDRTGRSEAFF
TGTGCCAGCAGCTTATTTGATAGGACAGGGAGGTCTGAAGCTTTCTTT
>TRBV15|TRBD1|few|TRBJ2-4|17
CATSTNRGPLIKNIQYF
TGTGCCACCAGCACAAACAGGGGACCGCTGATCAAAAACATTCAGTACTTC
>TRBV10-2|-|few|TRBJ1-6|13
CASRFGGDSPLHF
TGCGCCAGCAGGTTCGGGGGAGATTCACCCCTCCACTTT
>TRBV2|-|-|TRBJ2-7|13
CASRGRVGYEQYF
TGTGCCAGCAGAGGCAGGGTAGGCTACGAGCAGTACTTC
>TRBV29-1|-|few|TRBJ1-6|13
CSVEEDQGSPPHF
TGCAGCGTTGAAGAGGACCAGGGTTCACCCCCCCACTTT
>TRBV5-1|TRBD2|-|TRBJ2-5|16
CASSLAGGHTQETQYF
TGCGCCAGCAGCTTAGCGGGGGGACACACACAAGAGACCCAGTACTTC
>TRBV6-5|-|-|TRBJ1-5|12
CASSYPTGPQHF
TGTGCCAGCAGTTACCCGACTGGGCCCCAGCATTTT
>TRBV6-1|TRBD2|-|TRBJ2-1|17
CASSSLSGESSYNEQFF
TGTGCCAGCAGCAGCCTTAGCGGGGAAAGCTCCTACAATGAGCAGTTCTTC
>TRBV27|TRBD1|few|TRBJ2-7|15
CASGYRGLDRYEQYF
TGTGCCAGCGGATACAGGGGGTTGGATCGCTACGAGCAGTACTTC
>TRBV20-1|-|few|TRBJ1-1|14
CSARAVSLNTEAFF
TGCAGTGCTAGAGCTGTTTCGCTGAACACTGAAGCTTTCTTT
>TRBV3-1|TRBD1|few|TRBJ1-1|11
CASSYDRDAFF
TGTGCCAGCAGTTATGACAGGGATGCTTTCTTT
>TRBV28|-|few|TRBJ2-7|15
CASSAPGTENYEQYF
TGTGCCAGCAGTGCACCAGGGACGGAAAACTACGAGCAGTACTTC
>TRBV4-1|-|-|TRBJ2-7|16
CASSHGRDSSYNEQYF
TGCGCCAGCAGCCACGGCCGGGACTCCTCCTACAATGAGCAGTACTTC
>TRBV19|-|few|TRBJ2-1|13
CASSLQGGDEQFF
TGTGCCAGTAGTCTACAGGGGGGGGATGAGCAGTTCTTC
>TRBV28|-|-|TRBJ2-7|15
CASSLSLGGPPERYF
TGTGCCAGCAGTTTATCATTAGGGGGGCCTCCCGAGCGGTACTTC
>TRBV5-1|-|-|TRBJ1-2|14
CASRVKSGELGYTF
TGCGCCAGCAGGGTCAAGTCGGGGGAACTTGGCTACACCTTC